This entry lists 3 T cell receptor beta chains sequenced from one sample in a study of blood T cell repertoires in COVID-19. Clones were read by immunoSEQ multiplex PCR, and TCRdb kept only the in-frame ones, dropping some. The data show about 380,000 clones, around nine tenths seen once. What was sequenced was PBMCs or T cells enriched from blood (not recorded which). All receptors come from a woman between 18 and 29 years old who had recovered from COVID-19.

CDR3 protein: CASSWNRGFSSTDTQYF. The CDR3 bases are TGCGCCAGCAGCTGGAACCGGGGGTTCTCTAGCACAGATACGCAGTATTTT. The V and J genes are TRBV5-1 and TRBJ2-3; possibly TRBD2 for D (6 bases). Trimming left V 3 bases short and J 0 bases short, with 17 bases between. This CDR3 has 17 amino acids. Germline CDR1 is SGHRS and CDR2 is YFSETQ.

The chain is built from TRBV5-1 and TRBJ2-5; D may be TRBD2 (6 bases). Germline V gene sequence: CDR1 SGHRS, CDR2 YFSETQ. The CDR3 spans 15 residues. The ends were cut back, 5 bases at V and 1 base at J, with 15 bases in the middle. DNA for the CDR3: TGCGCCAGCAGGCCTACCGCGGGGACCCAAGAGACCCAGTACTTC. Translation: CASRPTAGTQETQYF.

The J gene is TRBJ1-1, the V gene TRBV9; D is perhaps TRBD1 (6 bases). CDR3 size: 19 residues. Germline V gene data show CDR1 as SGDLS and CDR2 as YYNGEE. V dropped 3 bases and J dropped 1 base, with 25 bases sitting between them. CDR3 loop: CASSENREGRGTENTEAFF. The CDR3 bases are TGTGCCAGCAGCGAGAACAGGGAGGGAAGAGGGACGGAGAACACTGAAGCTTTCTTT.